Following are 19 T cell receptor beta chains from one sample sequenced in a study of T cell changes during pregnancy in multiple sclerosis. Sequencing was performed with immunoSEQ multiplex PCR; in TCRdb, only in-frame clones are kept and a portion is missing. The table has around 67,000 clones, around 90% seen once. Sequencing used peripheral blood, obtained after pregnancy. The source is a female donor in good health, enrolled as a control in a pregnancy study.

This rearrangement joins TRBV7-2 to TRBJ1-2; 12 bases map to TRBD1. The CDR3 runs to 14 residues. V trimming: 6 bases; J trimming: 8 bases; junction bases outside the gene matches: 7. Germline V gives CDR1 SGHTA, CDR2 FQGNSA. CDR3 coding DNA: TGTGCCAGCAGACCACCGGGACAGGGGGCAGGCTACACCTTC. Its protein is CASRPPGQGAGYTF. The whole variable domain, filled in from reference TRBV7-2 and TRBJ1-2, reads GAGVSQSPSNKVTEKGKDVELRCDPISGHTALYWYRQSLGQGLEFLIYFQGNSAPDKSGLPSDRFSAERTGGSVSTLTIQRTQQEDSAVYLCASRPPGQGAGYTFGSGTRLTVV.

The chain joins TRBV7-9 to TRBJ2-5, with 8 bases fitting TRBD1. Looked up from germline, CDR1 is SEHNR and CDR2 is FQNEAQ (reference sequence). The CDR3 has 14 residues. The junction had 3 bases not matched to a gene; V was cut back by 3 bases and J by 3 bases. CDR3 sequence reads: CASSFRGPKETQYF. The CDR3 nucleotides are TGTGCCAGCAGCTTCAGGGGGCCCAAAGAGACCCAGTACTTC.

The chain has TRBV6-1 and TRBJ1-2, with D uncertain. In germline, CDR1 is MNHNS, CDR2 SASEGT. The V end was cut by 2 bases, the J end by 2 bases, with 9 bases between. This CDR3 region has 14 residues. CDR3 sequence reads: CASSESAQNYGYTF. The DNA of the CDR3 is TGTGCCAGCAGTGAAAGTGCACAGAACTATGGCTACACCTTC.

The gene calls are TRBV27 and TRBJ2-3, with D maybe TRBD1 (5 bases). CDR3 length equals 17 residues. Germline CDR1 reads MNHEY; CDR2 reads SMNVEV (reference sequence). Deletions cut 5 bases from V and 3 bases from J, with 21 bases between. CDR3 nucleotide sequence: TGTGCCAGCAGTGTAACAGTTAACCTAAGGGGAACAGATACGCAGTATTTT. This translates into CASSVTVNLRGTDTQYF.

V usage is TRBV7-9 and J usage is TRBJ2-6; 9 bases line up with TRBD1. This CDR3 has 18 residues. Trimming cost V 3 bases and J 1 base; bases outside gene matches: 7. Germline V gene lookup returns CDR1 SEHNR and CDR2 FQNEAQ (reference sequence). The CDR3 DNA reads TGTGCCAGCAGCTTGAGGACAGGGGACGAGTCTGGGGCCAACGTCCTGACTTTC. Its translation: CASSLRTGDESGANVLTF.

The genes are TRBV5-1 and TRBJ1-2, with 8 bases that match TRBD1. V was pared by 0 bases and J by 2 bases, with 3 bases of the junction left unmatched. Germline CDR1 SGHRS, CDR2 YFSETQ. CDR3 length: 15 amino acids. The CDR3 nucleotides are TGCGCCAGCAGCTTGGGGCAGGGGGCGAACTATGGCTACACCTTC. Amino acid sequence: CASSLGQGANYGYTF.

The chain carries TRBV10-3 and TRBJ2-1, with TRBD2 matching over 7 bases. CDR1 is ENHRY, CDR2 SYGVKD, per germline. The length of the CDR3 is 13 residues. V lost 6 bases to trimming and J lost 4 bases; unmatched junction nucleotides: 3. CDR3 sequence: CAIRASGYNEQFF. The CDR3 DNA reads TGTGCCATCAGAGCTAGCGGATACAATGAGCAGTTCTTC.

The chain joins TRBV18 to TRBJ2-1; no definite D call. The CDR3 consists of 14 residues. Trimming stripped 0 bases from V and 10 bases from J, with 13 bases between. CDR1 is KGHSH and CDR2 is LQKENI in the germline V gene. CDR3 region: CASSPPSLAEEQFF. The CDR3 DNA follows: TGTGCCAGCTCACCACCCTCCTTGGCGGAGGAGCAGTTCTTC.

The gene calls are TRBV2 and TRBJ1-1; 8 bases are shared with TRBD1. Per the germline V gene, CDR1 is SNHLY and CDR2 is FYNNEI. The CDR3 has 14 amino acids. Losses at the gene ends were 5 bases for V and 6 bases for J; bases not matched to a gene: 8. The CDR3 DNA is TGTGCCAGCAGTTCTATTACAGGGGGACCTGAAGCTTTCTTT. It yields the protein CASSSITGGPEAFF.

V and J are TRBV7-9 and TRBJ1-4, with 11 bases aligning to TRBD1. Germline CDR1 and CDR2: SEHNR and FQNEAQ (reference sequence). The V and J ends lost 4 bases and 7 bases, in that order; junction bases with no gene match: 5. The CDR3 is made up of 15 amino acids. The CDR3 protein is CASSSDRGPGEKLFF. CDR3 bases: TGTGCCAGCAGCTCGGACAGGGGGCCGGGTGAAAAACTGTTTTTT.

The chain uses TRBV7-8 and TRBJ2-6; the match to TRBD1 covers 10 bases. The CDR3 has 18 residues. The germline V gene has CDR1 SGHVS and CDR2 FQNEAQ. The J segment lost 4 bases and the V segment lost 5 bases, leaving 11 bases of the junction unmatched. CDR3 region: CASSPRPGTGVGANVLTF. CDR3 coding DNA: TGTGCCAGCAGCCCCCGTCCCGGGACAGGGGTCGGGGCCAACGTCCTGACTTTC.

The chain couples TRBV5-4 to TRBJ1-1; 9 positions agree with TRBD1. Germline values: CDR1 SGHNT, CDR2 YYREEE (reference sequence). The CDR3 runs 13 residues. J was trimmed by 4 bases and V by 4 bases; bases with no gene match: 2. The DNA of the CDR3 is TGTGCCAGCAGCCTGACAGGGGGCACTGAAGCTTTCTTT. Its protein product is CASSLTGGTEAFF.

The chain employs TRBV18 and TRBJ2-7; 7 bases are a match to TRBD1. The CDR3 runs 14 residues. Trimming at V came to 5 bases and at J to 1 base, leaving 5 bases not matched to a gene. In germline, CDR1 is KGHSH, CDR2 LQKENI. DNA of the CDR3: TGTGCCAGCTCAACTGACAGGGCATCCTACGAGCAGTACTTC. It is translated as CASSTDRASYEQYF.

V usage is TRBV5-6 and J usage is TRBJ2-1, with a tentative D call TRBD2 (5 bases). The CDR3 has 18 amino acids. The germline V gene encodes CDR1 SGHDT and CDR2 YYEEEE. V was cut by 0 bases and J by 0 bases, with 16 bases left in between. For the CDR3, the DNA is TGTGCCAGCAGCTTGGCCCTCCTGAGCGGAGGCTCCTACAATGAGCAGTTCTTC. Translation gives CASSLALLSGGSYNEQFF.

This chain connects TRBV27 to TRBJ1-1, with D perhaps TRBD1 (5 bases). With 2 bases removed from V and 6 bases from J, the gap between germline ends came to 13 bases. Germline V lookup: CDR1 MNHEY, CDR2 SMNVEV (reference sequence). There are 14 residues in the CDR3. The CDR3 DNA reads TGTGCCAGCAGTTTAATGCATCAGGGTGCTGAAGCTTTCTTT. It encodes CASSLMHQGAEAFF.

This sequence joins TRBV9 and TRBJ2-7, with 12 positions matching TRBD1. The CDR3 spans 17 residues. V shed 3 bases, J shed 6 bases, and the junction held 13 bases outside the gene matches. The germline V gene encodes CDR1 SGDLS and CDR2 YYNGEE. CDR3 coding DNA: TGTGCCAGCAGCGGGGCCGGGACAGGGGGCTCCATTGGCGAGCAGTACTTC. Translating it yields CASSGAGTGGSIGEQYF.

The V gene is TRBV18, the J gene TRBJ2-7; 10 bases line up with TRBD2. This CDR3 contains 17 residues. The V and J ends lost 2 bases and 1 base, in that order; junction bases with no gene match: 8. From germline, CDR1 is KGHSH and CDR2 LQKENI. The CDR3, as DNA: TGTGCCAGCTCACCAGGGGTCGGTAGCGGGAGGTCCTACGAGCAGTACTTC. Translating it yields CASSPGVGSGRSYEQYF.

The chain combines TRBV27 with TRBJ1-6, with 12 nucleotides matching TRBD1. The CDR3 totals 17 residues. With 4 bases clipped from V and 10 bases from J, the junction kept 11 bases outside the gene matches. Per germline, CDR1 MNHEY and CDR2 SMNVEV (reference sequence). CDR3 region: CASSYGTGGALGSPLHF. DNA of the CDR3: TGTGCCAGCAGTTACGGGACAGGGGGCGCATTAGGATCACCCCTCCACTTT.

The CDR3 loop is CASSESADTQYF. CDR3 sequence (DNA): TGTGCCAGCAGTGAATCCGCAGATACGCAGTATTTT. The genes are TRBV25-1 and TRBJ2-3; no reliable D call. The CDR3 runs 12 residues. The V and J ends lost 1 base and 4 bases respectively, with 3 bases between them. CDR1 and CDR2 from the germline V gene are MGHDK and SYGVNS.